This T cell receptor beta chain was obtained from a study of T cell responses to AZD1222 COVID-19 vaccine. Regarding the study as a whole: Spike-specific TCR repertoires showed rising breadth and depth after two AZD1222 doses.

With respect to this clone: Its antigen remains unidentified.

This table comes from immunoSEQ multiplex PCR, and its TCRdb copy is limited to in-frame clones, with some not included. The sample lists about 110,000 clones; more than 85% were seen once. The V gene end was trimmed by 0 bases and the J gene end by 0 bases; junction bases not matched to a gene: 5. The germline CDR1 and CDR2 sequences are LGHNA and YNFKEQ. The CDR3 loop spans 19 amino acids. The TCR originated in an adult in good health. The chain couples TRBV4-2 to TRBJ2-6, with 10 bases that match TRBD2. Sequencing was performed on peripheral blood, taken on day 0 of AZD1222 vaccination. This CDR3 is CASSQELLAGSSGANVLTF. CDR3 sequence (DNA): TGTGCCAGCAGCCAAGAACTACTAGCGGGGTCCTCTGGGGCCAACGTCCTGACTTTC.